This TCR beta chain is from a study of regulatory T cells in long-lasting Graves disease. The overall study: Persistence in Graves' disease denoted antithyroid drug use beyond 5 years alongside positive TSH receptor antibodies.

The study, taken as a whole, reports: Comparison showed that persistent patients shared more public clonotypes (about 3,000) than new patients (966). TCR diversity was lower in persistent than newly diagnosed Graves' disease.

Ten or more counts support this clonotype. Its specificity is unknown. Building the TCR beta libraries relied on iRepertoire HTBI primers, and CDR3 regions underwent Arm-PCR. MiXCR was run by TCRdb on the multiplex PCR reads, yielding one entry per CDR3 protein. Seen here are 360,000 or so distinct CDR3 sequences, around 23% observed once, and the top ten hold approximately 28%. Time point specified: persistent/refractory GD, antithyroid drugs over 5 years with positive TRAb. The TCR library was made from RNA extracted from PBMCs. The source of this sequence is a middle-aged woman with Graves disease. The source material was peripheral blood mononuclear cells (PBMCs), sampled when the disease was refractory, from a patient treated with antithyroid drugs.

The CDR3 region has the DNA TGTGCCATCAGTGAGTCGAACAGGGGGAAGAATGGCTACACCTTC. Protein: CAISESNRGKNGYTF. The chain employs TRBV10-3 and TRBJ1-2; 8 bases are shared with TRBD1. This CDR3 contains 15 residues. CDR1 and CDR2 from the germline V gene are ENHRY and SYGVKD. Unmatched junction bases numbered 6, after V lost 0 bases and J lost 6 bases.